This T cell receptor (beta chain) was retrieved from a study of cytomegalovirus exposure and HLA in healthy donors. General study results and limits: Later analysis placed DRB1 highest and HLA-C lowest in TCR association rates, which differed by HLA locus. A prior analysis recorded that most TCR beta V segments were productive about 87% or about 30% of the time. Several of the most significant clusters appeared linked to common viral pathogens, based on a later analysis. Three CMV-associated chains were confirmed in vitro to be specific for CMV antigens.

This clone has a single count. Antigen specificity is unknown. This CDR3 has 15 residues. The trim removed 2 bases at V and 8 bases at J, leaving 8 bases unmatched. Per germline, CDR1 SGHRS and CDR2 YFSETQ. The primer mix had 60 Vbeta and 13 Jbeta primers. Here immunoSEQ multiplex PCR was the method, and the copy in TCRdb shows in-frame clones only, minus some. The table includes more than 110,000 clones, under 80% detected once. Material: PBMCs. The TCR comes from a woman aged 45-59 years in good health and CMV-seropositive. The V and J genes are TRBV5-1 and TRBJ2-1; 9 nucleotides line up with TRBD1. CDR3 loop: CASSLSGQGYDEQFF. The CDR3, as DNA: TGCGCCAGCAGCTTAAGCGGACAGGGGTACGATGAGCAGTTCTTC.